This T cell receptor (beta chain) was sequenced for a study of blood T cell repertoires in COVID-19. On the study more broadly: Specimens from acute and convalescent COVID-19 originated in the United States, Italy and Spain. The analysed material was cDNA or gDNA that came from T cells, B-cell-depleted T cells, or PBMCs.

There are 15 residues in the CDR3. In germline, CDR1 is MDHEN, CDR2 SYDVKM. Trimming removed 3 bases at V and 2 bases at J, with 11 bases between. Study processing details: The assay estimated nucleated cells by amplifying reference gene primers. TCRdb keeps only in-frame clones here, not all; method: immunoSEQ multiplex PCR. The D gene and trimming were derived from the DNA, and the V and J assignments and clone size from that table. The sample contains around 170,000 clones, around 80% of which appear only once. Seattle's cohort entered during active infection and was followed longitudinally. The TCR originated in a woman of 80 years or more with COVID-19, enrolled during active disease. The V and J genes are TRBV28 and TRBJ1-5; possible D gene TRBD1, 5 bases. Specimen: peripheral blood. Here the CDR3 reads CASSLRDVRNQPQHF. The CDR3 DNA reads TGTGCCAGCAGTTTGCGGGACGTCCGCAATCAGCCCCAGCATTTT.